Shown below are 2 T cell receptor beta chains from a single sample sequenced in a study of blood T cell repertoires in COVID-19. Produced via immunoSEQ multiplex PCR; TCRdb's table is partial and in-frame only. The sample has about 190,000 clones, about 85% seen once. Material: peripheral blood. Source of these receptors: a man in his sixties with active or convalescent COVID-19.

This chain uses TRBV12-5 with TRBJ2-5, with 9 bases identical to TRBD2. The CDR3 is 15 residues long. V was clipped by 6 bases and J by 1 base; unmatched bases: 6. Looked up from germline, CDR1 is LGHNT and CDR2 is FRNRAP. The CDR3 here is CASGEGSGGQETQYF. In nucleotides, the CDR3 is TGTGCTAGTGGGGAGGGTAGCGGGGGCCAAGAGACCCAGTACTTC.

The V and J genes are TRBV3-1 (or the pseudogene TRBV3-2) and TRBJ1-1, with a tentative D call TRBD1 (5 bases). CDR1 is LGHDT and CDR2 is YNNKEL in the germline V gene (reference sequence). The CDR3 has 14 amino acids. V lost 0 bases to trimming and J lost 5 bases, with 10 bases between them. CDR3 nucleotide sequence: TGTGCCAGCAGCCAAGATGGTGGGGGGACTGAAGCTTTCTTT. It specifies CASSQDGGGTEAFF.